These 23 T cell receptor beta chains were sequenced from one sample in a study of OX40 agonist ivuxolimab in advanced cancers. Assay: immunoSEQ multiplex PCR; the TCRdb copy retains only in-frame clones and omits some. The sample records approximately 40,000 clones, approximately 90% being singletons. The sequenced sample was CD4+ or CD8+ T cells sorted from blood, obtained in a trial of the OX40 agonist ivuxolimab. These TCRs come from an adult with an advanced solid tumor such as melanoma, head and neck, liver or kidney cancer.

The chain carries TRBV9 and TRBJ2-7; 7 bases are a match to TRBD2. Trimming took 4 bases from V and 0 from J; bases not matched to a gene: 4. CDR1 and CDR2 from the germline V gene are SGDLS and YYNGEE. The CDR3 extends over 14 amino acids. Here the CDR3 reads CASSFGDYSYEQYF. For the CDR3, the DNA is TGTGCCAGCAGCTTTGGGGACTACTCCTACGAGCAGTACTTC.

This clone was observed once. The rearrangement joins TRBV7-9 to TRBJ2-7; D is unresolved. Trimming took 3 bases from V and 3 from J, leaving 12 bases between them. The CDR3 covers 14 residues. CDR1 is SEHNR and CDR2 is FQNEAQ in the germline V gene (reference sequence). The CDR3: CASSLTTSRYEQYF. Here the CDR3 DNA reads TGTGCCAGCAGCTTGACAACCTCACGCTACGAGCAGTACTTC.

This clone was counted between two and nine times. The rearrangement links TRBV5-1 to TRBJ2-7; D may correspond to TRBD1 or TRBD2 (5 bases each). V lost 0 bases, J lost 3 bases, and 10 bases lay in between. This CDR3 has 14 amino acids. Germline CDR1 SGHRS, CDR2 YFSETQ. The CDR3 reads CASSLAGTLYEQYF. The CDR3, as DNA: TGCGCCAGCAGCTTGGCCGGGACCCTCTACGAGCAGTACTTC.

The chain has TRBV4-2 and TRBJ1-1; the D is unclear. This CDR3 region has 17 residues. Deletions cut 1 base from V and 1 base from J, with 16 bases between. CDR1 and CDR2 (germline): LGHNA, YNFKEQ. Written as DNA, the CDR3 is TGTGCCAGCAGCCAAGTGGCAATCGATCAAGGGAACACTGAAGCTTTCTTT. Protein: CASSQVAIDQGNTEAFF.

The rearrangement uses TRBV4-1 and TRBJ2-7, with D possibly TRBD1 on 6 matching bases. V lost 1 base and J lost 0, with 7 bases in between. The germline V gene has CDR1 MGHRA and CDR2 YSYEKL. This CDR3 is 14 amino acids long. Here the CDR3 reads CASSQGTASYEQYF. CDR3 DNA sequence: TGCGCCAGCAGCCAAGGGACAGCCTCCTACGAGCAGTACTTC.

The CDR3 here is CASSPPGRNTGELFF. CDR3 DNA: TGTGCCAGCAGCCCTCCGGGGCGGAACACCGGGGAGCTGTTTTTT. The chain combines TRBV7-9 with TRBJ2-2; D tentatively reads TRBD1 or TRBD2 (5 bases each). This CDR3 region has 15 residues. Between the trimmed V and J ends, which lost 5 bases and 1 base, there was a span of 11 bases. Germline CDR1 SEHNR, CDR2 FQNEAQ (reference sequence).

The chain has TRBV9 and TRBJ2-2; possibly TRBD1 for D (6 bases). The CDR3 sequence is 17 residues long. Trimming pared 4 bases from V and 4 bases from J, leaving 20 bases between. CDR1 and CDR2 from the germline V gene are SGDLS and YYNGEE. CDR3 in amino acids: CASSLTFGGTVTGELFF. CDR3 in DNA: TGTGCCAGCAGCCTAACCTTTGGGGGCACGGTCACCGGGGAGCTGTTTTTT. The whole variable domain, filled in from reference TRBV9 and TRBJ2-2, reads DSGVTQTPKHLITATGQRVTLRCSPRSGDLSVYWYQQSLDQGLQFLIQYYNGEERAKGNILERFSAQQFPDLHSELNLSSLELGDSALYFCASSLTFGGTVTGELFFGEGSRLTVL.

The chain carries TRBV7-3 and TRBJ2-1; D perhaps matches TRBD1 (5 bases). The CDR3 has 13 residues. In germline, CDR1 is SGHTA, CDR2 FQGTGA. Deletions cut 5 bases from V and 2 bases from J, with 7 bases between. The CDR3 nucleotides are TGTGCCAGCAGCATAGGGGCCTACAATGAGCAGTTCTTC. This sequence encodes CASSIGAYNEQFF. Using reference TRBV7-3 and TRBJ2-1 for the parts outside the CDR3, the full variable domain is GAGVSQTPSNKVTEKGKYVELRCDPISGHTALYWYRQSLGQGPEFLIYFQGTGAADDSGLPNDRFFAVRPEGSVSTLKIQRTERGDSAVYLCASSIGAYNEQFFGPGTRLTVL.

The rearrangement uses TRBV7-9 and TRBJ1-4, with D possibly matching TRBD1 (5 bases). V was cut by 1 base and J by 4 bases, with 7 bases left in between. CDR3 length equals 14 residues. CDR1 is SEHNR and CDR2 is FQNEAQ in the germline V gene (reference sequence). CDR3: CASSLVGGNEKLFF. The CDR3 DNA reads TGTGCCAGCAGCTTAGTCGGGGGTAATGAAAAACTGTTTTTT.

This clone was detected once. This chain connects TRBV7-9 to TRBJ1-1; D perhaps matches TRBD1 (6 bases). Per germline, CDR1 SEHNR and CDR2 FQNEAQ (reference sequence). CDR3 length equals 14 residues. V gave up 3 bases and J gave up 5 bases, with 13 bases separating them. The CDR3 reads CASSLFGGGTEAFF. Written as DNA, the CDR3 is TGTGCCAGCAGCTTGTTCGGGGGCGGGACTGAAGCTTTCTTT.

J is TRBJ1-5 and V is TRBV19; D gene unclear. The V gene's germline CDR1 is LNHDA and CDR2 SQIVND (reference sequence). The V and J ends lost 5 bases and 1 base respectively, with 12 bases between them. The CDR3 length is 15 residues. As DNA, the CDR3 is TGTGCCAGTAGTGGCAATGCTGGCAGCAATCAGCCCCAGCATTTT. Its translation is CASSGNAGSNQPQHF. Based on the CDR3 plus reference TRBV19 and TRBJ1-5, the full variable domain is DGGITQSPKYLFRKEGQNVTLSCEQNLNHDAMYWYRQDPGQGLRLIYYSQIVNDFQKGDIAEGYSVSREKKESFPLTVTSAQKNPTAFYLCASSGNAGSNQPQHFGDGTRLSIL.

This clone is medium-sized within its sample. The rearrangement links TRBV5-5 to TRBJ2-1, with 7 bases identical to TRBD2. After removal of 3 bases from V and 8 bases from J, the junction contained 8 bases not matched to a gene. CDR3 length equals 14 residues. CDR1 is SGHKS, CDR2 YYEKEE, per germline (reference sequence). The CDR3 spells CASSWTRSSDEQFF. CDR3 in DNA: TGTGCCAGCAGCTGGACTAGAAGTTCGGATGAGCAGTTCTTC.

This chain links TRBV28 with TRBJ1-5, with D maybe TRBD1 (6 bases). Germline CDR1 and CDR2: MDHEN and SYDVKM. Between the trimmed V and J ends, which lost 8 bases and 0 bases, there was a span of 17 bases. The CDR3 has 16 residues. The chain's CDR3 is CASFKMGGYSNQPQHF. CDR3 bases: TGTGCCAGCTTTAAAATGGGGGGCTATAGCAATCAGCCCCAGCATTTT.

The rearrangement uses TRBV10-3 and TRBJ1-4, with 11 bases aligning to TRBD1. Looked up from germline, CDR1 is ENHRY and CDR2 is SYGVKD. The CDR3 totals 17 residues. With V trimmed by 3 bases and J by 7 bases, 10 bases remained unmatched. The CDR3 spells CAISDIIGQGAGEKLFF. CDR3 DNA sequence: TGTGCCATCAGTGATATAATAGGACAGGGGGCAGGTGAAAAACTGTTTTTT.

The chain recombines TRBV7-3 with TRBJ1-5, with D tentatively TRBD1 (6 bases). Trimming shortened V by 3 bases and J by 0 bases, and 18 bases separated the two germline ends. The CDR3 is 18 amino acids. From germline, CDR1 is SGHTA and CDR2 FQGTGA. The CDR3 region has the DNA TGTGCCAGCAGCTTCCGGGACACGAAAAAAAATAGCAATCAGCCCCAGCATTTT. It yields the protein CASSFRDTKKNSNQPQHF.

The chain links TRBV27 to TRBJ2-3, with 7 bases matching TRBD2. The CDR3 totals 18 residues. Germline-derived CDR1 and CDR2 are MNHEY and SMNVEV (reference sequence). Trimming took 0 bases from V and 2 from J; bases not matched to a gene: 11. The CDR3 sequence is CASSLSVQLAPNTDTQYF. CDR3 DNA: TGTGCCAGCAGTTTATCAGTCCAACTAGCGCCGAACACAGATACGCAGTATTTT.

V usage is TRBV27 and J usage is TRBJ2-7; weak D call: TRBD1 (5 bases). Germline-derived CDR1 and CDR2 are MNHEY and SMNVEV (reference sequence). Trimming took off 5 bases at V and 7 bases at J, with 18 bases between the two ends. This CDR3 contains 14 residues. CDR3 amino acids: CASSPSGHFGEQYF. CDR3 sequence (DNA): TGTGCCAGCAGTCCCTCAGGACACTTCGGGGAGCAGTACTTC.

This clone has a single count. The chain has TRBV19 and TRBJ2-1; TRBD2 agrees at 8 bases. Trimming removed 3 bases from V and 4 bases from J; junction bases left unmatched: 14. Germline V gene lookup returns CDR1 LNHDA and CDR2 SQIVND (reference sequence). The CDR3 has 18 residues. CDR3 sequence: CASSIAGGRLVAYNEQFF. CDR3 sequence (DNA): TGTGCCAGTAGTATTGCGGGGGGCAGGCTTGTGGCTTACAATGAGCAGTTCTTC.

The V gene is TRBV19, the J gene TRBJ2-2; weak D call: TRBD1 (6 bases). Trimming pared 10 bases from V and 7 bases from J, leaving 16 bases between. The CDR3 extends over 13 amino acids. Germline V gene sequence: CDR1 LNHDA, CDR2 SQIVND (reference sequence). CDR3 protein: CATTTGMSGELFF. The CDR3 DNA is TGTGCCACAACAACAGGGATGAGCGGGGAGCTGTTTTTT.

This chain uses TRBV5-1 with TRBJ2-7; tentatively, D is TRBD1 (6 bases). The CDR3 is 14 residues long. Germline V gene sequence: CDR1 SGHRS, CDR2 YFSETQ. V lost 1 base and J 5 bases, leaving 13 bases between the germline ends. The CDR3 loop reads CASSLKGTWNEQYF. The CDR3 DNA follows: TGCGCCAGCAGCTTGAAGGGGACATGGAACGAGCAGTACTTC. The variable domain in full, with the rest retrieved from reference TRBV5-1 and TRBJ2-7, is KAGVTQTPRYLIKTRGQQVTLSCSPISGHRSVSWYQQTPGQGLQFLFEYFSETQRNKGNFPGRFSGRQFSNSRSEMNVSTLELGDSALYLCASSLKGTWNEQYFGPGTRLTVT.

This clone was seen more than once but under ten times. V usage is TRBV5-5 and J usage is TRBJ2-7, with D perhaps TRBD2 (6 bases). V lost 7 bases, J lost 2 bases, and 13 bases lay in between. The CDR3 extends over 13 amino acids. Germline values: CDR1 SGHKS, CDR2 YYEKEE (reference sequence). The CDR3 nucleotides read TGTGCCAGCGAACCGGAGGGAGCCTACGAGCAGTACTTC. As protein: CASEPEGAYEQYF.

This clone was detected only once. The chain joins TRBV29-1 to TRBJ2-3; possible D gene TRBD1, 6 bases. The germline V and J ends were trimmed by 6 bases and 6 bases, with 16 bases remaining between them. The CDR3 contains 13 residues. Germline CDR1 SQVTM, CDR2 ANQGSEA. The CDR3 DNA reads TGCAGCGTCAGGGGAACCGGCGCCGATACGCAGTATTTT. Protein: CSVRGTGADTQYF.

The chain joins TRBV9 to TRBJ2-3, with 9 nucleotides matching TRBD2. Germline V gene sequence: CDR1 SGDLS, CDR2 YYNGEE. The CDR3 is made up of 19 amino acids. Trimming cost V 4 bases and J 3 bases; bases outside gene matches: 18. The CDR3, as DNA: TGTGCCAGCAGCTCCCAGGGGTGGCTAGCGGGAACCCCGACAGATACGCAGTATTTT. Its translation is CASSSQGWLAGTPTDTQYF.